One T cell receptor beta chain is described in this entry. The authors' processing: Estimation of nucleated cell counts relied on the amplification of reference gene primers. This table comes from immunoSEQ multiplex PCR, and its TCRdb copy is limited to in-frame clones, with some not included. The V and J calls and the clone size are those of that table, but D and trimming were determined from the DNA. The sample lists fewer than 250,000 clones, 84% occurring once. The sample comes from a study of blood T cell repertoires in COVID-19. This CDR3 contains 17 residues. Trimming cost V 3 bases and J 0 bases; bases outside gene matches: 7. The germline V gene encodes CDR1 SGHTA and CDR2 FQGNSA.

The chain employs TRBV7-2 and TRBJ2-3, with 9 bases aligning to TRBD1. The sample was peripheral blood. This receptor was taken from a woman of 80 years or more with COVID-19, enrolled during active disease. The CDR3 spells CASSFRPGQGSTDTQYF. The CDR3, as DNA: TGTGCCAGCAGCTTCCGCCCGGGACAGGGTAGCACAGATACGCAGTATTTT.